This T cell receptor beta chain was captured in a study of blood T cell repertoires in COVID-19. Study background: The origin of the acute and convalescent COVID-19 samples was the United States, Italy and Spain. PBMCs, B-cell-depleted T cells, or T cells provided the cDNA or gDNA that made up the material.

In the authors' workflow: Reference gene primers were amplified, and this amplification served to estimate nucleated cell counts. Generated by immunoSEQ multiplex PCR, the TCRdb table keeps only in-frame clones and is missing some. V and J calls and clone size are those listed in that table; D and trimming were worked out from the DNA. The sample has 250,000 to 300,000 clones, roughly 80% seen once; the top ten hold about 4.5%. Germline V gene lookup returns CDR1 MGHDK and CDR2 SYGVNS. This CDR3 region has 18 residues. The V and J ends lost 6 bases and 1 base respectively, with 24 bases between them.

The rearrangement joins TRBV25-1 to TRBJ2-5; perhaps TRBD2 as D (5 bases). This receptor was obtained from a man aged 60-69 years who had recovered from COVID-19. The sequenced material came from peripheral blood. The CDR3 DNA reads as TGTGCCAGCAGCCCAACTGACGGGGTAGCAGCCCGCCAAGAGACCCAGTACTTC. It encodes CASSPTDGVAARQETQYF.